Presented here are 28 T cell receptor beta chains from one specimen sequenced in a study of OX40 agonist ivuxolimab in advanced cancers. Generated by immunoSEQ multiplex PCR, the TCRdb table keeps only in-frame clones and is missing some. The table shows roughly 74,000 clones, with 94% occurring only once. This sample comprised CD4+ or CD8+ T cells sorted from blood, obtained in a trial of the OX40 agonist ivuxolimab. The receptors originated from an adult with an advanced solid tumor such as melanoma, head and neck, liver or kidney cancer.

V is TRBV10-3 and J is TRBJ2-1; D tentatively fits TRBD1 or TRBD2 (5 bases each). CDR3 size: 15 residues. Trimming took off 5 bases at V and 0 bases at J, with 11 bases between the two ends. Germline assignment: CDR1 ENHRY and CDR2 SYGVKD. The CDR3 spells CAISTRDHSYNEQFF. Written as DNA, the CDR3 is TGTGCCATCAGTACCCGGGACCACTCCTACAATGAGCAGTTCTTC.

The V gene is TRBV29-1, the J gene TRBJ2-1, with 7 bases aligning to TRBD2. Germline CDR1 and CDR2: SQVTM and ANQGSEA. This CDR3 has 16 residues. Losses at the gene ends were 4 bases for V and 8 bases for J; bases not matched to a gene: 17. The CDR3 here is CSVVGLPTTLFDEQFF. DNA of the CDR3: TGCAGCGTTGTGGGACTACCTACCACCCTCTTCGATGAGCAGTTCTTC.

V and J are TRBV19 and TRBJ1-1; 9 bases are shared with TRBD1. This CDR3 comprises 14 residues. The germline V gene encodes CDR1 LNHDA and CDR2 SQIVND (reference sequence). V trimming: 6 bases; J trimming: 4 bases; junction bases outside the gene matches: 6. This CDR3 is CASSEQGATTEAFF. CDR3 sequence (DNA): TGTGCCAGTAGCGAACAGGGGGCGACCACTGAAGCTTTCTTT.

This rearrangement joins TRBV30 to TRBJ1-3; D gene ambiguous. V was trimmed by 3 bases and J by 7 bases, leaving 7 bases between them. CDR1 is GTSNPN and CDR2 is SVGIG in the germline V gene (reference sequence). The length of the CDR3 is 11 residues. The CDR3 coding sequence is TGTGCCTGGAGGAGTAGGAACACCATATATTTT. Amino acids: CAWRSRNTIYF.

V is TRBV9 and J is TRBJ1-4, with D hard to call. Per the germline V gene, CDR1 is SGDLS and CDR2 is YYNGEE. This CDR3 has 14 residues. V was pared by 2 bases and J by 5 bases, with 10 bases between. CDR3 amino acids: CASSVEVGNEKLFF. CDR3 DNA sequence: TGTGCCAGCAGCGTCGAGGTGGGGAATGAAAAACTGTTTTTT.

The gene calls are TRBV19 and TRBJ1-1; no definite D call. The CDR3 has 14 residues. V gave up 3 bases and J gave up 4 bases, with 12 bases separating them. Per germline, CDR1 LNHDA and CDR2 SQIVND (reference sequence). CDR3 nucleotides: TGTGCCAGTAGTATTCGGGAGGGAATCACTGAAGCTTTCTTT. Encoded protein: CASSIREGITEAFF.

This sequence joins TRBV6-6 and TRBJ2-7; TRBD1 aligns across 8 bases. Trimming at V came to 5 bases and at J to 7 bases, leaving 10 bases not matched to a gene. The length of the CDR3 is 14 residues. Germline CDR1 MNHNY, CDR2 SVGAGI (reference sequence). CDR3 in amino acids: CASSQGTGSLEQYF. The CDR3 nucleotides read TGTGCCAGCAGTCAGGGGACAGGTTCATTGGAGCAGTACTTC.

The chain joins TRBV4-3 to TRBJ1-2, with D maybe TRBD1 (5 bases). Trimming removed 0 bases at V and 6 bases at J, with 20 bases between. Germline V gene data show CDR1 as LGHNA and CDR2 as YSLEER. This CDR3 region has 17 residues. CDR3 protein: CASSQDIRLGAWDGYTF. CDR3 bases: TGCGCCAGCAGCCAAGATATTCGCCTTGGGGCCTGGGATGGCTACACCTTC.

This chain uses TRBV7-9 with TRBJ2-7, with 11 bases matching TRBD1. This CDR3 contains 16 residues. The ends lost 0 bases at V and 2 bases at J; junction bases unmatched: 3. Germline lookup yields CDR1 SEHNR and CDR2 FQNEAQ (reference sequence). In DNA form, the CDR3 reads TGTGCCAGCAGCTTAGCGCCGGGACAGGGGGCCTACGAGCAGTACTTC. Residues: CASSLAPGQGAYEQYF. Drawing the rest from reference TRBV7-9 and TRBJ2-7, the complete variable domain is DTGVSQNPRHKITKRGQNVTFRCDPISEHNRLYWYRQTLGQGPEFLTYFQNEAQLEKSRLLSDRFSAERPKGSFSTLEIQRTEQGDSAMYLCASSLAPGQGAYEQYFGPGTRLTVT.

This clone was counted once. The chain is built from TRBV9 and TRBJ2-5; a weak D match, TRBD1 (5 bases). Germline V gene lookup returns CDR1 SGDLS and CDR2 YYNGEE. The CDR3 covers 16 residues. V was cut by 3 bases and J by 6 bases, with 21 bases left in between. CDR3 nucleotide sequence: TGTGCCAGCAGCGCCAGCGACACGACAGATTCAAAGACCCAGTACTTC. This gives the protein CASSASDTTDSKTQYF.

This rearrangement joins TRBV5-1 to TRBJ2-5, with 8 bases matching TRBD1. The CDR3 consists of 15 residues. J was trimmed by 4 bases and V by 1 base; bases with no gene match: 6. The V gene's germline CDR1 is SGHRS and CDR2 YFSETQ. CDR3 nucleotide sequence: TGCGCCAGCAGCTTGCAAACAGGGGGTCGAGAGACCCAGTACTTC. Amino acid sequence: CASSLQTGGRETQYF.

Details on this clone: The germline gene is not matched at one end of the junction; a read error may be the cause. The rearrangement joins TRBV7-9 to TRBJ2-7; 11 positions match TRBD2. Germline-derived CDR1 and CDR2 are SEHNR and FQNEAQ (reference sequence). The CDR3 is made up of 14 amino acids. The CDR3: CASSLAGGPNEQYF. CDR3 in DNA: TGTGCCAGCAGTTTAGCGGGAGGGCCCAACGAGCAGTACTTC.

The chain recombines TRBV6-1 with TRBJ1-3, with TRBD1 as a possible D gene (5 bases). The V gene lost 1 base and the J gene lost 0 bases, with 19 bases spanning the gap. Germline V gene lookup returns CDR1 MNHNS and CDR2 SASEGT. The CDR3 is 19 amino acids. The CDR3 DNA reads as TGTGCCAGCAGTGAAGGGCCAGGGAGGGATATGCGCTCTGGAAACACCATATATTTT. Residues: CASSEGPGRDMRSGNTIYF.

The rearrangement links TRBV5-4 to TRBJ2-1, with 11 bases aligning to TRBD2. Trimming cost V 0 bases and J 0 bases; bases outside gene matches: 5. CDR3 length equals 18 residues. The germline V gene encodes CDR1 SGHNT and CDR2 YYREEE (reference sequence). The DNA of the CDR3 is TGTGCCAGCAGCTTGGGACTAGCGGGGCCGAGCTCCTACAATGAGCAGTTCTTC. This codes for CASSLGLAGPSSYNEQFF. Together with reference TRBV5-4 and TRBJ2-1, the CDR3 gives the full variable domain: ETGVTQSPTHLIKTRGQQVTLRCSSQSGHNTVSWYQQALGQGPQFIFQYYREEENGRGNFPPRFSGLQFPNYSSELNVNALELDDSALYLCASSLGLAGPSSYNEQFFGPGTRLTVL.

This clone was recorded a few times. The rearrangement uses TRBV7-9 and TRBJ2-7, with a tentative D call TRBD1 (6 bases). Between the trimmed V and J ends, which lost 4 bases and 4 bases, there was a span of 14 bases. The CDR3 runs 14 residues. Germline V lookup: CDR1 SEHNR, CDR2 FQNEAQ (reference sequence). The CDR3 coding sequence is TGTGCCAGCAGCTCTTCGACAGGAGTATACGAGCAGTACTTC. It yields the protein CASSSSTGVYEQYF. The complete variable domain, with remaining parts taken from reference TRBV7-9 and TRBJ2-7, reads DTGVSQNPRHKITKRGQNVTFRCDPISEHNRLYWYRQTLGQGPEFLTYFQNEAQLEKSRLLSDRFSAERPKGSFSTLEIQRTEQGDSAMYLCASSSSTGVYEQYFGPGTRLTVT.

This clone was recorded a few times. The V gene is TRBV25-1, the J gene TRBJ1-5, with unresolved D. V was shortened by 3 bases and J by 5 bases, with 5 bases between the two germline ends. In germline, CDR1 is MGHDK, CDR2 SYGVNS. This CDR3 spans 12 amino acids. CDR3 DNA: TGTGCCAGCAGTGAGGGGTATCAGCCCCAGCATTTT. The encoded protein is CASSEGYQPQHF.

The chain links TRBV4-3 to TRBJ2-2; TRBD1 matches at 7 bases. V gave up 3 bases and J gave up 3 bases; unmatched junction bases: 10. Germline CDR1 and CDR2: LGHNA and YSLEER. The CDR3 length is 17 residues. The CDR3 loop reads CASSQILDRTHTGELFF. The CDR3 region has the DNA TGCGCCAGCAGCCAGATACTGGACAGGACCCACACCGGGGAGCTGTTTTTT.

The chain couples TRBV6-5 to TRBJ2-6; D is undetermined. The CDR3 extends over 15 amino acids. Germline values: CDR1 MNHEY, CDR2 SVGAGI. Trimming shortened V by 2 bases and J by 0 bases, and 5 bases separated the two germline ends. The CDR3 loop reads CASSYGRSGANVLTF. In DNA form, the CDR3 reads TGTGCCAGCAGTTACGGGCGCTCTGGGGCCAACGTCCTGACTTTC.

V usage is TRBV19 and J usage is TRBJ1-1; D is unclear. The CDR3 spans 14 residues. V was pared by 3 bases and J by 3 bases, with 11 bases between. CDR1 is LNHDA and CDR2 is SQIVND in the germline V gene (reference sequence). CDR3 loop: CASSIDPSYTEAFF. Written as DNA, the CDR3 is TGTGCCAGTAGTATCGATCCCAGCTACACTGAAGCTTTCTTT.

The rearrangement uses TRBV6-5 and TRBJ2-7, with 7 bases fitting TRBD2. V shed 2 bases and J 9 bases; nucleotides not matched to a gene: 1. The CDR3 spans 11 residues. CDR1 and CDR2 (germline): MNHEY, SVGAGI. The CDR3 loop reads CASSYGEGQYF. DNA for the CDR3: TGTGCCAGCAGTTACGGGGAGGGGCAGTACTTC.

The table lists this clone with a count of one. This chain links TRBV5-6 with TRBJ2-7; D possibly corresponds to TRBD1 (5 bases). Trimming cost V 0 bases and J 7 bases, with 5 bases left between them. Germline V gene data show CDR1 as SGHDT and CDR2 as YYEEEE. The CDR3 spans 11 residues. The CDR3 region has the DNA TGTGCCAGCAGCTTGGAGGGGGAGCAGTACTTC. This translates into CASSLEGEQYF.

The chain carries TRBV11-2 and TRBJ2-3; D is perhaps TRBD2 (6 bases). V was trimmed by 3 bases and J by 2 bases, leaving 18 bases between them. This CDR3 comprises 17 residues. Per the germline V gene, CDR1 is SGHAT and CDR2 is FQNNGV. CDR3 residues: CASSFLYGGSLTDTQYF. The CDR3 DNA reads TGTGCCAGCAGCTTCCTTTATGGGGGGTCCCTCACAGATACGCAGTATTTT.

J is TRBJ2-7 and V is TRBV2; 11 bases agree with TRBD1. Unmatched junction bases numbered 8, after V lost 7 bases and J lost 0 bases. Germline CDR1 reads SNHLY; CDR2 reads FYNNEI. The CDR3 is 16 residues long. CDR3 loop: CASTHPGTGGSYEQYF. In nucleotides, the CDR3 is TGTGCCAGCACTCACCCCGGGACAGGGGGCTCCTACGAGCAGTACTTC.

The genes are TRBV18 and TRBJ2-3; 9 positions agree with TRBD1. The CDR3 runs to 15 residues. CDR1 and CDR2 (germline): KGHSH, LQKENI. Trimming at V came to 6 bases and at J to 6 bases, leaving 10 bases not matched to a gene. The CDR3 here is CASSYGQGTEDTQYF. The CDR3 nucleotides are TGTGCCAGCTCGTACGGACAGGGGACGGAGGATACGCAGTATTTT. Full variable domain (outside the CDR3, taken from reference TRBV18 and TRBJ2-3): NAGVMQNPRHLVRRRGQEARLRCSPMKGHSHVYWYRQLPEEGLKFMVYLQKENIIDESGMPKERFSAEFPKEGPSILRIQQVVRGDSAAYFCASSYGQGTEDTQYFGPGTRLTVL.

A word on this clone: This could be a read error, since a much larger clone is one nucleotide away. The chain employs TRBV9 and TRBJ1-1, with no clear D. Germline V lookup: CDR1 SGDLS, CDR2 YYNGEE. V was pared by 0 bases and J by 4 bases, with 4 bases between. This CDR3 contains 12 residues. In DNA, the CDR3 is TGTGCCAGCAGCGTAGGGGGCACTGAAGCTTTCTTT. Residues: CASSVGGTEAFF.

The V and J genes are TRBV28 and TRBJ2-6; D is ambiguous. Looked up from germline, CDR1 is MDHEN and CDR2 is SYDVKM. The V end lost 5 bases, the J end lost 1 base, and 15 bases lay between the germline ends. The CDR3 contains 17 residues. In nucleotides, the CDR3 is TGTGCCAGCAGTCAATATTATCCTAGGTCTGGGGCCAACGTCCTGACTTTC. Translation gives CASSQYYPRSGANVLTF. The full variable domain, rest sourced from reference TRBV28 and TRBJ2-6, is DVKVTQSSRYLVKRTGEKVFLECVQDMDHENMFWYRQDPGLGLRLIYFSYDVKMKEKGDIPEGYSVSREKKERFSLILESASTNQTSMYLCASSQYYPRSGANVLTFGAGSRLTVL.

The rearrangement joins TRBV4-2 to TRBJ2-1, with 8 bases matching TRBD2. The junction had 10 bases not matched to a gene; V was cut back by 0 bases and J by 9 bases. This CDR3 spans 16 amino acids. CDR1 is LGHNA and CDR2 is YNFKEQ in the germline V gene. CDR3 region: CASSQEDRGRRVEQFF. In DNA, the CDR3 is TGTGCCAGCAGCCAAGAAGACCGCGGGAGGCGGGTTGAGCAGTTCTTC.

The chain recombines TRBV19 with TRBJ2-7; the D call may be TRBD1 or TRBD2 (6 bases each). CDR1 is LNHDA, CDR2 SQIVND, per germline (reference sequence). V was shortened by 3 bases and J by 2 bases, with 20 bases between the two germline ends. The length of the CDR3 is 17 residues. In DNA form, the CDR3 reads TGTGCCAGTAGTATTTGGGGGGCCCCAGGTCGACCCTACGAGCAGTACTTC. Translating it yields CASSIWGAPGRPYEQYF.